This passage covers 21 T cell receptor beta chains from one sample sequenced in a study of T-cell memory formation after mild COVID-19 (dated by TCRdb to the early 2020s). The library was obtained by 5' RACE. The instrument was an Illumina NovaSeq 6000. Using fastp trimming at Q25 and MiXCR clonotype assembly, TCRdb reanalyzed the public sequencing data and kept in-frame beta chains. Merged by CDR3 protein, the rows form single entries marked with the most common genes and DNA. The sample profile shows 350,000 to 450,000 distinct CDR3 sequences; roughly 26% of them were found once. 7% to 9.5% of the sample is in the top ten clones. The sample comprised PBMCs or a T cell subset sorted from them (not recorded which). The source of these receptors is an adult woman who had mild COVID-19 (a few samples of this study predate the infection). The sample titles of this study are shuffled in the database, so cell type and time point are left out; the donor was told from shared clones.

The chain links TRBV27 to TRBJ1-2; perhaps TRBD1 as D (6 bases). This CDR3 is built from 13 residues. Between the trimmed V and J ends, which lost 2 bases and 7 bases, there was a span of 11 bases. Germline CDR1 MNHEY, CDR2 SMNVEV (reference sequence). The CDR3 DNA reads as TGTGCCAGCAGTTTACTACAGGGTACTGGCTACACCTTC. Protein product: CASSLLQGTGYTF.

V gene TRBV3-1 combines with J gene TRBJ2-1; TRBD2 matches 7 bases. Germline CDR1 and CDR2: LGHDT and YNNKEL (reference sequence). CDR3 length equals 17 residues. The trim removed 0 bases at V and 8 bases at J, leaving 13 bases unmatched. The CDR3 protein is CASSQDEEGGQVDEQFF. The CDR3 nucleotides read TGTGCCAGCAGCCAAGATGAGGAGGGAGGGCAGGTCGATGAGCAGTTCTTC.

The chain employs TRBV11-1 and TRBJ2-1; TRBD2 aligns across 9 bases. With 5 bases clipped from V and 8 bases from J, the junction kept 16 bases outside the gene matches. Germline V CDR1 and CDR2: SGHAT, FQDESV (reference sequence). The CDR3 extends over 17 amino acids. Here the CDR3 DNA reads TGTGCCAGCAGCGAACTGCTATTAGCGGGAGAGAGTTATGAGCAGTTCTTC. This gives the protein CASSELLLAGESYEQFF.

The chain uses TRBV29-1 and TRBJ1-2; 10 positions agree with TRBD1. Germline values: CDR1 SQVTM, CDR2 ANQGSEA. The CDR3 loop spans 13 amino acids. J gave up 4 bases and V 7 bases, and 6 bases lay outside the gene matches. The CDR3 coding sequence is TGCAGCGGCGGGACAGGGGACGGCTATGGCTACACCTTC. It specifies CSGGTGDGYGYTF.

This clonotype was seen a few times. The chain joins TRBV5-1 to TRBJ2-7; D is perhaps TRBD1 (5 bases). In germline, CDR1 is SGHRS, CDR2 YFSETQ. The V and J ends lost 4 bases and 7 bases respectively, with 15 bases between them. This CDR3 has 13 amino acids. The CDR3 DNA reads TGCGCCAGCAGCGGAACTCAGGGTCGGGAGCAGTACTTC. Protein sequence: CASSGTQGREQYF.

The gene calls are TRBV28 and TRBJ2-7; 8 nucleotides agree with TRBD1. The CDR3 is 14 residues long. The trim removed 7 bases at V and 3 bases at J, leaving 8 bases unmatched. Germline values: CDR1 MDHEN, CDR2 SYDVKM. CDR3 amino acids: CASTHRQGSYEQYF. The CDR3 coding sequence is TGTGCCAGCACCCACCGACAGGGGAGCTACGAGCAGTACTTC.

The chain couples TRBV4-1 to TRBJ1-2; 9 nucleotides agree with TRBD1. The CDR3 loop spans 15 amino acids. After removal of 4 bases from V and 4 bases from J, the junction contained 7 bases not matched to a gene. CDR1 and CDR2 (germline): MGHRA, YSYEKL. The CDR3 spells CASSLQRDRAYGYTF. In DNA form, the CDR3 reads TGCGCCAGCAGCCTTCAACGGGACAGGGCCTATGGCTACACCTTC.

This clonotype was counted a few times. The chain employs TRBV12-3 or TRBV12-4 and TRBJ2-3, with 11 positions matching TRBD2. This CDR3 has 15 amino acids. V dropped 6 bases and J dropped 4; count of bases not matched to a gene: 6. The CDR3 DNA reads TGTGCCAGCAGCAAGACTAGCGGGAATGCAGATACGCAGTATTTT. Translating it yields CASSKTSGNADTQYF.

This clonotype has just a few counts. This sequence joins TRBV29-1 and TRBJ2-5; 9 nucleotides align to TRBD2. The CDR3 is 13 residues long. Losses at the gene ends were 5 bases for V and 5 bases for J; bases not matched to a gene: 6. Germline CDR1 is SQVTM and CDR2 is ANQGSEA. DNA of the CDR3: TGCAGCGTTCGCGCGGGAGGGGGGGAGACCCAGTACTTC. Translated: CSVRAGGGETQYF.

The chain is built from TRBV5-1 and TRBJ2-3; D unresolved. The CDR3 spans 16 residues. Germline V lookup: CDR1 SGHRS, CDR2 YFSETQ. The ends were cut back, 0 bases at V and 2 bases at J, with 13 bases in the middle. The DNA for the CDR3 is TGCGCCAGCAGCTTGGCCGTGACGAGGTTCACAGATACGCAGTATTTT. Translated: CASSLAVTRFTDTQYF.

This clonotype was seen a handful of times. The chain links TRBV7-6 to TRBJ1-3; 7 bases agree with TRBD1. Germline V gene data show CDR1 as SGHVS and CDR2 as FNYEAQ. This CDR3 comprises 15 residues. The V gene end was trimmed by 2 bases and the J gene end by 3 bases; junction bases not matched to a gene: 4. The CDR3 is CASSLSGTVGNTIYF. The CDR3 region has the DNA TGTGCCAGCAGCTTATCGGGGACAGTTGGAAACACCATATATTTT.

The sample holds a few counts of this clonotype. The chain employs TRBV7-9 and TRBJ1-2; a possible D gene is TRBD1 (6 bases). Germline V CDR1 and CDR2: SEHNR, FQNEAQ (reference sequence). Trimming removed 8 bases from V and 8 bases from J, with 21 bases in between. This CDR3 has 14 amino acids. The CDR3: CASAGGPAMGGYTF. For the CDR3, the DNA is TGTGCCAGCGCTGGGGGCCCCGCCATGGGAGGCTACACCTTC.

This sequence joins TRBV12-3 or TRBV12-4 and TRBJ2-5, with 7 bases fitting TRBD2. This CDR3 has 15 amino acids. V was clipped by 8 bases and J by 2 bases; unmatched bases: 11. The CDR3 DNA follows: TGTGCCAGCGGGCCCTCGGGAGGCGGGCAAGAGACCCAGTACTTC. This gives the protein CASGPSGGGQETQYF.

This chain uses TRBV30 with TRBJ2-7, with D possibly matching TRBD2 (5 bases). The V and J ends lost 2 bases and 5 bases respectively, with 16 bases between them. The germline V gene has CDR1 GTSNPN and CDR2 SVGIG (reference sequence). There are 14 residues in the CDR3. As DNA, the CDR3 is TGTGCCTGGAGTCATGGAGGTGCCTCGGACGAGCAGTACTTC. Translation gives CAWSHGGASDEQYF.

This rearrangement joins TRBV5-1 to TRBJ2-1; 8 bases align to TRBD1. V shed 9 bases and J 6 bases; nucleotides not matched to a gene: 11. The CDR3 spans 14 residues. CDR1 and CDR2 from the germline V gene are SGHRS and YFSETQ. This CDR3 reads CATKGTGDPNEQFF. The CDR3 DNA is TGCGCCACCAAAGGGACAGGTGACCCCAATGAGCAGTTCTTC.

The chain recombines TRBV24-1 with TRBJ2-1; TRBD2 aligns across 10 bases. The CDR3 covers 14 residues. Germline V gene sequence: CDR1 KGHDR, CDR2 SFDVKD. The J segment lost 6 bases and the V segment lost 6 bases, leaving 4 bases of the junction unmatched. CDR3 DNA: TGTGCCACCAGTAGAGCGGGAGGGCCCAATGAGCAGTTCTTC. It is translated as CATSRAGGPNEQFF.

This chain joins TRBV4-3 and TRBJ2-2; TRBD2 might be the D (6 bases). From germline, CDR1 is LGHNA and CDR2 YSLEER. The CDR3 loop spans 17 amino acids. With 1 base removed from V and 0 bases from J, the gap between germline ends came to 12 bases. This CDR3 reads CASSQGVADANTGELFF. The CDR3 coding sequence is TGCGCCAGCAGCCAAGGTGTAGCGGACGCGAACACCGGGGAGCTGTTTTTT.

CDR3 in DNA: TGCGCCAGCAGCTTGGCGGAAACAGGGGTCTCCAATTCACCCCTCCACTTT. Translating gives CASSLAETGVSNSPLHF. This chain links TRBV5-1 with TRBJ1-6, with 7 bases fitting TRBD1. Per germline, CDR1 SGHRS and CDR2 YFSETQ. Trimming cost V 0 bases and J 7 bases; bases outside gene matches: 10. This CDR3 is 17 amino acids long.

The chain recombines TRBV30 with TRBJ1-1; D call uncertain. Germline V lookup: CDR1 GTSNPN, CDR2 SVGIG (reference sequence). The CDR3 extends over 13 amino acids. Deletions cut 4 bases from V and 2 bases from J, with 11 bases between. CDR3 in DNA: TGTGCCTGGACCTTGACAATAAACACTGAAGCTTTCTTT. Protein sequence: CAWTLTINTEAFF.

The gene calls are TRBV6-2 or TRBV6-3 and TRBJ2-1; D is unresolved. Trimming removed 2 bases at V and 5 bases at J, with 10 bases between. This CDR3 spans 14 amino acids. Germline V gives CDR1 MNHEY, CDR2 SVGEGT. DNA of the CDR3: TGTGCCAGCAGTTACGGAGCGATAGACAATGAGCAGTTCTTC. Protein sequence: CASSYGAIDNEQFF.

V and J are TRBV20-1 and TRBJ2-5; D is tentatively TRBD1 or TRBD2 (5 bases each). V lost 2 bases to trimming and J lost 2 bases, with 12 bases between them. CDR3 length: 14 residues. The germline V gene has CDR1 DFQATT and CDR2 SNEGSKA (reference sequence). The DNA of the CDR3 is TGCAGTGCTAGAACTGGGACGGAGCAAGAGACCCAGTACTTC. Protein: CSARTGTEQETQYF.